This section outlines one T cell receptor (beta chain) sequence together with its context. Clones were sequenced by immunoSEQ multiplex PCR, and TCRdb holds only the in-frame ones, with some missing. This table has about 23,000 clones, 35% to 50% appearing once. V was trimmed by 0 bases and J by 3 bases, leaving 6 bases between them. This CDR3 comprises 13 residues. Responders (roughly 200,000, CFSE-labeled) were co-plated with roughly 200,000 irradiated, violet-dye-labeled stimulators. This record belongs to a study of graft-versus-host responses after intestinal transplantation. Study context: Transplant recipients had multivisceral, liver-intestinal, or isolated intestinal grafts. Induction with anti-thymocyte globulin, then tacrolimus and steroids for three to four years, was given to all recipients. Overall study findings and caveats: GvH clones detected in recipient marrow included some appearing first in ileum or blood. Declining HvG levels early post-transplant were linked to peak circulating GvH clone levels.

The rearrangement links TRBV5-7 to TRBJ1-1; D gene ambiguous. Being an ORF, TRBV5-7 has a function that is uncertain. This TCR derives from a human patient who was an organ donor for intestinal transplantation. This specimen consisted of alloreactive CD8+ T cells from a mixed lymphocyte reaction culture, obtained before transplantation. Described subset: CFSE-low proliferating T cells sorted from approximately 6-day pre-transplant mixed lymphocyte reaction (GvH or HvG direction). The CDR3 is CASSLDLYTEAFF. Written as DNA, the CDR3 is TGTGCCAGCAGCTTGGATCTCTACACTGAAGCTTTCTTT.